This passage covers 4 T cell receptor beta chains from one sample sequenced in a study of identical twins. TCRdb redid the calling of the 5' RACE reads with MiXCR, one entry per CDR3 protein. The table lists 140,000 to 150,000 distinct CDR3 sequences, roughly 3.5% of them singletons. Sequences were obtained from memory T cells sorted from blood. These receptors came from a man between 18 and 35 years old in good health.

This clonotype was observed at least ten times. The J gene is TRBJ2-3, the V gene TRBV5-1, with D possibly being TRBD1 or TRBD2 (6 bases each). Per germline, CDR1 SGHRS and CDR2 YFSETQ. The CDR3 runs 16 residues. V lost 4 bases, J lost 2 bases, and 17 bases lay in between. The chain's CDR3 is CASSNVVGGLTDTQYF. The CDR3 coding sequence is TGCGCCAGCAGCAATGTAGTAGGGGGACTCACAGATACGCAGTATTTT.

This clonotype was counted at least ten times. The genes are TRBV4-3 and TRBJ1-1, with D possibly matching TRBD1 (5 bases). The V end was cut by 6 bases, the J end by 1 base, with 15 bases between. The CDR3 has 15 residues. The germline V gene encodes CDR1 LGHNA and CDR2 YSLEER. CDR3 loop: CASSFIPTGNTEAFF. The CDR3 DNA sequence: TGCGCCAGCAGTTTTATCCCCACAGGGAACACTGAAGCTTTCTTT.

This clonotype was seen at least ten times. This chain joins TRBV6-2 or TRBV6-3 and TRBJ2-6, with 10 bases that match TRBD2. The V and J ends lost 8 bases and 2 bases, in that order; junction bases with no gene match: 15. This CDR3 region has 19 residues. Germline V gene sequence: CDR1 MNHEY, CDR2 SVGEGT. CDR3: CASLDGSGRVLTGANVLTF. The CDR3 nucleotides read TGTGCCAGCCTGGATGGAAGCGGGAGGGTTTTAACTGGGGCCAACGTCCTGACTTTC.

For this clonotype: A clone one base away is much larger, so this may be a read error. The conserved closing phenylalanine or tryptophan is absent in this CDR3, likely reflecting a read error. The gene calls are TRBV2 and TRBJ1-5, with D perhaps TRBD1 (5 bases). CDR1 and CDR2 from the germline V gene are SNHLY and FYNNEI. Between the trimmed V and J ends, which lost 7 bases and 1 base, there was a span of 8 bases. The CDR3 totals 13 residues. The CDR3 loop is CASTRDSNQPQHI. In DNA form, the CDR3 reads TGTGCCAGCACGCGGGACAGCAATCAGCCCCAGCATATT.